What follows describes a single TCR beta chain. This entry is derived from a study of blood T cell repertoires in COVID-19. Across the study: The cDNA or gDNA used as material had been derived from T cells, B-cell-depleted T cells, or PBMCs.

Per the original data handling: Using reference gene primer amplification, nucleated cell counts were estimated. TCRdb's table, derived via immunoSEQ multiplex PCR, lists solely in-frame clones and lacks some. The V and J calls and the clone size are those of that table, but D and trimming were determined from the DNA. This table has some 35,000 clones, roughly four fifths appearing once. Specimen: peripheral blood. This TCR was recovered from a man at least 80 years old with active or convalescent COVID-19.

In DNA, the CDR3 is TGTGCCAGCAGCCCCAGTTTAAACACCATATATTTT. Amino acid sequence: CASSPSLNTIYF. The chain couples TRBV7-2 to TRBJ1-3, with D unresolved. This CDR3 spans 12 amino acids. The V end was cut by 5 bases, the J end by 6 bases, with 8 bases between. The germline CDR1 and CDR2 sequences are SGHTA and FQGNSA. Looking up the rest from reference TRBV7-2 and TRBJ1-3 gives the full variable domain: GAGVSQSPSNKVTEKGKDVELRCDPISGHTALYWYRQSLGQGLEFLIYFQGNSAPDKSGLPSDRFSAERTGGSVSTLTIQRTQQEDSAVYLCASSPSLNTIYFGEGSWLTVV.